This T cell receptor beta chain is from a study of resident and recirculating memory T cells in vitiligo. Study-wide context: The samples were homogenized without cell sorting before genomic DNA extraction.

Here immunoSEQ multiplex PCR was the method, and the copy in TCRdb shows in-frame clones only, minus some. This table holds around 70,000 clones, roughly nine tenths found once. Germline values: CDR1 MNHEY, CDR2 SVGAGI. There are 14 residues in the CDR3. After removal of 7 bases from V and 5 bases from J, the junction contained 9 bases not matched to a gene. As for this clone: Its target is not known.

Whole-study findings and limits: Clonality differed among vitiligo lesions, with no unique dominant clone. Sequences differed between biopsy sites and patients, suggesting private specificity.

This sequence originates from a male donor with vitiligo. The sequenced sample was blood. This chain links TRBV6-5 with TRBJ2-7; TRBD2 aligns across 9 bases. The CDR3 protein is CASTPSGTSNEQYF. CDR3 nucleotide sequence: TGTGCCAGCACTCCTTCCGGGACTAGCAACGAGCAGTACTTC.